This T cell receptor beta chain was profiled in a study of control samples from healthy donors and cancer patients. This CDR3 is 15 amino acids long. The V end was cut by 5 bases, the J end by 0 bases, with 13 bases between. Germline V gives CDR1 SNHLY, CDR2 FYNNEI. Clones were read by immunoSEQ multiplex PCR, and TCRdb kept only the in-frame ones, dropping some. The repertoire holds about 100,000 clones, with roughly 80% as singletons. This sequence was found in a man between 25 and 39 years old in good health. The sequenced sample was blood. The chain links TRBV2 to TRBJ1-1, with D perhaps matching TRBD1 (5 bases). Here the CDR3 reads CASSTATGLNTEAFF. For the CDR3, the DNA is TGTGCCAGCAGTACCGCTACAGGCCTGAACACTGAAGCTTTCTTT. The full variable domain, completed using reference TRBV2 and TRBJ1-1, is EPEVTQTPSHQVTQMGQEVILRCVPISNHLYFYWYRQILGQKVEFLVSFYNNEISEKSEIFDDQFSVERPDGSNFTLKIRSTKLEDSAMYFCASSTATGLNTEAFFGQGTRLTVV.